This T cell receptor (beta chain) was sequenced in a study of human T cells and chemical hapten exposure (dated by TCRdb to the early 2020s). At the level of the whole study: For sensitization, 2% DPC in acetone was applied to a roughly 2 cm by roughly 2 cm area of upper inner arm skin. Blood for TCR sequencing was provided by twenty-nine alopecia patients at one to four time points (pre-sensitization, 2, 6 and 24 weeks). Most of the patients in the cohort were female, and the cohort covered alopecia areata with under or over 50% scalp involvement, alopecia totalis and alopecia universalis. Patch tests used Finn chambers with 0.01% DPC on the upper back, scored after 6 days by International Contact Dermatitis Research Group standards. This study followed changes in the peripheral blood TCR repertoire in vivo during primary and secondary sensitization of alopecia patients to the hapten diphenylcyclopropenone (DPC). The libraries were sequenced as a pool, and the TCR yield per sample differed mostly because of small variations in library volumes within the pool. Patient blood was sampled pre-sensitization (week 0) and at 2, 6 and about 24 weeks after DPC sensitization. Weekly therapeutic DPC doses were additionally applied to the scalp of patients throughout the approximately 25-week study period. Broad study findings and their caveats: Repeated subsampling changed both the strength of the expansion versus patch-test correlation and the threshold at which that correlation became significant. The number of PT1 expanded TCRs positively correlated with patch test score, significant at thresholds 8, 16 and 32 but not 4. DPC sensitization did not change the number of TCRs with a frequency above 1 in 1000, and there was no evidence of changes in global repertoire structure. All patients had alopecia, a presumed autoimmune disease, so their immune response might differ from that of healthy individuals. Compared with pre-sensitization or healthy control sets, expanded TCRs formed significantly more large CDR3 similarity clusters, which is consistent with antigen-driven responses.

Measured from the cysteine to the phenylalanine, the CDR3 is 14 residues long. Here the CDR3 DNA is all that survives: 42 bases in frame from base 1. The germline V gene (reference sequence) provides CDR1 MNHEY and CDR2 SMNVEV. V loses 6 bases of germline sequence and J loses 5 bases, and the interval between the two ends is 14 bases. The method was RACE. The listed sequencing device is NextSeq 500. During library preparation, unique molecular identifiers were attached to individual cDNA molecules so that TCRs could be counted quantitatively and reproducibly. For every blood RNA sample, sequencing covered both the TCR alpha and TCR beta chains. In the authors' own workflow: A median of approximately 96,000 TCRs per sample was observed, with a range of roughly 20,000 to 700,000. V, J and CDR3 annotation of the TCR reads was performed with the Decombinator software suite. Every sample was subsampled to the same number of TCRs (28,000) for the PS versus PT1 abundance plots. TCRs were defined as expanded if absent before sensitization and observed at least eight times at the 2-week time point. The public reads were run again by TCRdb, first through fastp at Q25 and then through MiXCR, and only productive beta chains were kept. Every CDR3 protein is listed once, alongside the most common genes and DNA of its rows. In this record, the V and J calls reflect TCRdb's handling and not the investigators' own analysis. This sample comprises around 300,000 distinct CDR3 sequences, around 5.5% of them detected only once. Approximately 8.2% of the sample comes from the top ten.

As regards this clonotype: No antigen is known for it. Base qualities are missing; no much larger clone stands one base away.

The sample's time point label, in plain terms: pre-sensitization, week 0. The treatment or condition label corresponds to: therapeutic diphenylcyclopropenone sensitization with weekly scalp DPC. At each patch-test visit, blood was drawn before the patch test was applied. To be eligible, patients had to be aged 18 to 70, diagnosed with alopecia and judged suitable for DPC therapy, while pregnant patients were excluded. Total RNA was extracted from unfractionated whole blood that had been collected in Tempus Blood RNA tubes. Material: whole blood, obtained in connection with sensitization to the hapten diphenylcyclopropenone (DPC). In this chain, TRBV27 is recombined with TRBJ1-5; no D gene can be assigned with confidence. The TCR comes from a woman between 18 and 29 years old with alopecia areata. Some clones in this sample may be carry-over from other donors' samples. CDR3 protein: CASSPWGIDQPQHF. The DNA reads as follows: TGTGCCAGCAGCCCATGGGGAATCGATCAGCCCCAGCATTTT.